The sequence of this TCR beta chain was determined in a study of blood T cell repertoires in COVID-19. The CDR3 length is 14 residues. Germline V CDR1 and CDR2: MNHEY, SMNVEV (reference sequence). V was trimmed by 8 bases and J by 5 bases, leaving 17 bases between them. The table came from immunoSEQ multiplex PCR; TCRdb's copy has only in-frame clones and leaves some out. The repertoire holds about 140,000 clones, with approximately 84% as singletons. Sequenced input: peripheral blood. The V gene is TRBV27, the J gene TRBJ2-3, with a possible D match to TRBD1 (5 bases). The receptor's source is a human donor in a cohort sampled during active COVID-19. CDR3 coding DNA: TGTGCCAGCGTCTCGGGCCAGGGTCTAGATACGCAGTATTTT. Translating it yields CASVSGQGLDTQYF.